The sequence of this T cell receptor (beta chain) was determined in a study of cytomegalovirus exposure and HLA in healthy donors. Germline CDR1 MDHEN, CDR2 SYDVKM. This CDR3 is 18 amino acids long. Points on this clone: The antigen is not known.

The study ran its PCR with 60 Vbeta and 13 Jbeta primers. Profiling relied on immunoSEQ multiplex PCR, and the TCRdb table lists in-frame clones only, not all of them. The sample contains over 45,000 clones, approximately 80% of which appear only once. Study-wide results and caveats: Cytomegalovirus status, reportedly, was diagnosed with high specificity and sensitivity by the classifier. The authors enumerated under 200 TCR beta chains as linked to cytomegalovirus.

The source is a man aged 25 to 40 in good health and CMV-seronegative. This sequence joins TRBV28 and TRBJ2-5, with 10 bases aligning to TRBD1. The J call is in doubt because the DNA end fits TRBJ2-7 better. Sequenced: PBMCs. DNA for the CDR3: TGTGCCAGCAGCATGACAGGGGGCATGGTGGCGGGGACCTACGAGCAGTACTTC. Residues: CASSMTGGMVAGTYEQYF.